The rows below give T cell receptor beta chains drawn from one sample of a study of response to subunit inactivated influenza vaccine. TCRdb re-called the RT-PCR reads through MiXCR, storing one row per CDR3 protein. The table lists about 530,000 distinct CDR3 sequences, roughly 12% of them singletons. The source material was PBMCs from blood, sampled on the day of vaccination. All receptors derive from a man in his fifties or sixties who received an inactivated influenza vaccine. Both conserved end residues are part of each CDR3. The D gene is left open where the match is weak. Clone size is shown for a subset of rows, as once, few, many or a class of expanded clone.

DNA,CDR3,D,V,length,size,J
TGCGCCAGCAGCCCACGTTCGGACTCCGATAATGAAAAACTGTTTTTT,CASSPRSDSDNEKLFF,NA,TRBV4-3,16,few,TRBJ1-4
TGCGCCAGCAGCTTTAGGCAGGGAGGCTATGGCTACACCTTC,CASSFRQGGYGYTF,NA,TRBV5-1,14,many,TRBJ1-2
TGTGCCAGCAACTTCGGGAAATTTAATCAGCCCCAGCATTTT,CASNFGKFNQPQHF,NA,TRBV6-2/TRBV6-3,14,NA,TRBJ1-5
TGTGCCAGCTTGGGACTAGCGGGAGGTCGCCAGTTCTTC,CASLGLAGGRQFF,TRBD2,TRBV28,13,few,TRBJ2-1
TGCAGTGCTAGTCCAACACTCGTCAAGAACACCGGGGAGCTGTTTTTT,CSASPTLVKNTGELFF,NA,TRBV20-1,16,few,TRBJ2-2
TGTGCCAGCAGCGCTGGACTAGCGGGAGTATCAGATACGCAGTATTTT,CASSAGLAGVSDTQYF,TRBD2,TRBV7-3,16,NA,TRBJ2-3
TGTGCCAGCAGTTTCCCACAAGAAGAGACCCAGTACTTC,CASSFPQEETQYF,NA,TRBV28,13,few,TRBJ2-5
TGTGCCAGCAGCTTGACAGGGGGCTTGGACACTGAAGCTTTCTTT,CASSLTGGLDTEAFF,TRBD1,TRBV7-2,15,NA,TRBJ1-1
TGCAGTGCCGTGAGGGGGGCCGGGGAGCTGTTTTTT,CSAVRGAGELFF,NA,TRBV20-1,12,few,TRBJ2-2
TGTGCCAGCAGCCAACTTACAGGGGGTAAGGACTACGAGCAGTACTTC,CASSQLTGGKDYEQYF,TRBD1,TRBV4-2,16,many,TRBJ2-7
TGTGCCATCAGTTTGGACAGGCACAATGAGCAGTTCTTC,CAISLDRHNEQFF,TRBD1,TRBV10-3,13,NA,TRBJ2-1
TGTGCCAGCAGCCCGACCGGCGGGGGGGCGTATGAGCAGTTCTTC,CASSPTGGGAYEQFF,TRBD2,TRBV7-9,15,few,TRBJ2-1
TGTGCCAGCGGGACAGGGGGTCTTGCGTACGAGCAGTACTTC,CASGTGGLAYEQYF,TRBD1,TRBV6-1,14,NA,TRBJ2-7
TGTGCCTGGACTGAAACCAATTACAATGAGCAGTTCTTC,CAWTETNYNEQFF,NA,TRBV30,13,few,TRBJ2-1
TGTGCCAGCACCAAGGGACGGATGAACACTGAAGCTTTCTTT,CASTKGRMNTEAFF,NA,TRBV12-3/TRBV12-4,14,many,TRBJ1-1
TGTGCCAGCAGCCAAGGACCCCAAGAGACCCAGTACTTC,CASSQGPQETQYF,NA,TRBV3-1,13,many,TRBJ2-5
TGTGCCAGCAGACTCGGGACAGGGGGCGCGAACGGGGAGCTGTTTTTT,CASRLGTGGANGELFF,TRBD1,TRBV12-3/TRBV12-4,16,NA,TRBJ2-2
TGCGCCAGCAGCCGACAGGGAATGTTCACTGAAGCTTTCTTT,CASSRQGMFTEAFF,TRBD1,TRBV5-1,14,few,TRBJ1-1
TGTGCCACCAGCAGAGGACCCCCAGGGAGCTCCTACAATGAGCAGTTCTTC,CATSRGPPGSSYNEQFF,NA,TRBV15,17,NA,TRBJ2-1
TGCAGCGATAAGACTAGCTCGGAGACCCAGTACTTC,CSDKTSSETQYF,TRBD2,TRBV29-1,12,NA,TRBJ2-5
TGTGCCAGCAGTTACGGCGCAGGGAACACTGAAGCTTTCTTT,CASSYGAGNTEAFF,NA,TRBV6-2/TRBV6-3,14,few,TRBJ1-1
TGTGCCAGCATGGGGACTTCCTCCTACAATGAGCAGTTCTTC,CASMGTSSYNEQFF,NA,TRBV2,14,many,TRBJ2-1
TGTGCCAGCAGTTTATCGGTAAAAACCAATGAGCAGTTCTTC,CASSLSVKTNEQFF,NA,TRBV27,14,many,TRBJ2-1